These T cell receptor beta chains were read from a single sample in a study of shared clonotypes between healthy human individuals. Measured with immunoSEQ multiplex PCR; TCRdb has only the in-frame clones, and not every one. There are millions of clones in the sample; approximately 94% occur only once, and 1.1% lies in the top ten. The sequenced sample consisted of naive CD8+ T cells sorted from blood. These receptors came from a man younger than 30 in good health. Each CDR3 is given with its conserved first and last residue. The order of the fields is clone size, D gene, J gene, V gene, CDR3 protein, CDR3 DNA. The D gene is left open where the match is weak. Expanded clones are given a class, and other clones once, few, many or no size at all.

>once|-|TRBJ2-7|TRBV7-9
CASEGVSSYEQYF
TGTGCCAGCGAGGGGGTCAGCTCCTACGAGCAGTACTTC
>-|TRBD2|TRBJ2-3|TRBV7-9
CASSPRLSSGGLTDTQYF
TGTGCCAGCAGCCCACGACTCTCAAGCGGGGGGCTCACAGATACGCAGTATTTT
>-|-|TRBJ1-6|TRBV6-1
CASRRDSPLHF
TGTGCCAGCAGGCGAGATTCACCCCTCCACTTT
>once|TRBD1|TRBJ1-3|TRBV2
CASSDWGQTGNTIYF
TGTGCCAGCAGTGATTGGGGACAGACTGGAAACACCATATATTTT
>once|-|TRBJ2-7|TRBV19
CASSDTDLGEQYF
TGTGCCAGTAGCGATACCGACCTAGGGGAGCAGTACTTC
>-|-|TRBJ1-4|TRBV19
CASSIVGGATNEKLFF
TGTGCCAGTAGTATAGTCGGCGGAGCAACTAATGAAAAACTGTTTTTT
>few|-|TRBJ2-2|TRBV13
CASRWGSSAGELFF
TGTGCCAGTCGTTGGGGTAGCAGCGCCGGGGAGCTGTTTTTT
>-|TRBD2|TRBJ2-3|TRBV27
CASSLGVAGNTDTQYF
TGTGCCAGCAGTTTAGGGGTAGCGGGGAACACAGATACGCAGTATTTT
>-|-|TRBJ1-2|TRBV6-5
CASSPYGDGYTF
TGTGCCAGCAGTCCATACGGGGATGGCTACACCTTC
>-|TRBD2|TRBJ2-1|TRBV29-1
CSDTSGTAYNEQFF
TGCAGCGACACTAGCGGGACAGCCTACAATGAGCAGTTCTTC
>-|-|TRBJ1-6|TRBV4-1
CASSPSNSPLHF
TGCGCCAGCAGCCCGTCAAATTCACCCCTCCACTTT
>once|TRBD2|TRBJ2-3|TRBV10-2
CASSESLAGGPTPTDTQYF
TGCGCCAGCAGTGAGAGTCTAGCGGGGGGACCCACACCCACAGATACGCAGTATTTT
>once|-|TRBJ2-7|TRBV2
CASSEGGVTYEQYF
TGTGCCAGCAGTGAAGGCGGGGTCACCTACGAGCAGTACTTC
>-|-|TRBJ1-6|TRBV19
CASGPFDSPLHF
TGTGCCAGCGGTCCTTTTGATTCACCCCTCCACTTT
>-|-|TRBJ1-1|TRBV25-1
CASTVGTEAFF
TGTGCCAGCACGGTAGGCACTGAAGCTTTCTTT
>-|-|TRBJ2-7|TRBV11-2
CASSLVSDYEQYF
TGTGCCAGCAGCTTAGTGTCAGACTACGAGCAGTACTTC
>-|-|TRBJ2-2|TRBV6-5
CASSYSGLNTGELFF
TGTGCCAGCAGTTACTCGGGGCTGAACACCGGGGAGCTGTTTTTT
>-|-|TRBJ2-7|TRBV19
CASSGQSSYEQYF
TGTGCCAGTAGTGGACAGAGCTCCTACGAGCAGTACTTC
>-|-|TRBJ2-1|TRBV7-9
CASSFGYNEQFF
TGTGCCAGCAGCTTCGGTTACAATGAGCAGTTCTTC
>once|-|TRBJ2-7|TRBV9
CASSVDGSYSYEQYF
TGTGCCAGCAGCGTAGACGGGAGTTACTCCTACGAGCAGTACTTC
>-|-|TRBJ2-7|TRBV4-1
CASSPPNSYEQYF
TGCGCCAGCAGCCCACCCAACTCCTACGAGCAGTACTTC
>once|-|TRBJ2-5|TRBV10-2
CASSESRGVGETQYF
TGCGCCAGCAGTGAGTCGCGGGGAGTTGGAGAGACCCAGTACTTC
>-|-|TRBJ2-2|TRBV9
CASSVGLGELFF
TGTGCCAGCAGCGTGGGACTCGGGGAGCTGTTTTTT
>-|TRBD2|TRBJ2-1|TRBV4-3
CASSLTSGSYNEQFF
TGCGCCAGCAGCCTGACTAGCGGTTCCTACAATGAGCAGTTCTTC
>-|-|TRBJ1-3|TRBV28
CASSLWALARDSKPGNTIYF
TGTGCCAGCAGTTTATGGGCACTCGCACGGGATAGTAAACCGGGAAACACCATATATTTT
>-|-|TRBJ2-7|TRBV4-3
CASSHSVDRYEQYF
TGCGCCAGCAGCCACTCTGTAGATCGTTACGAGCAGTACTTC
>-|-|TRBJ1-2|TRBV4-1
CASSQTGLANYGYTF
TGCGCCAGCAGCCAAACAGGATTAGCTAACTATGGCTACACCTTC
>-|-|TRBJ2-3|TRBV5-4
CASSGPDSFTDTQYF
TGTGCCAGCAGCGGACCGGACTCGTTCACAGATACGCAGTATTTT
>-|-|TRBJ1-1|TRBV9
CASSVGWGETEAFF
TGTGCCAGCAGCGTAGGGTGGGGTGAGACTGAAGCTTTCTTT
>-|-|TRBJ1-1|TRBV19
CASRNEGRAENTEAFF
TGTGCCAGTAGGAATGAGGGGCGGGCAGAGAACACTGAAGCTTTCTTT
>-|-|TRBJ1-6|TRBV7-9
CASSSTGYNSPLHF
TGTGCCAGCAGCTCTACAGGGTATAATTCACCCCTCCACTTT
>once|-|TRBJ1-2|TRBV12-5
CASGLASTDYRDGYTF
TGTGCTAGTGGTTTGGCCAGTACAGACTACCGGGATGGCTACACCTTC
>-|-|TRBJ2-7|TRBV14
CASSQASDPSYEQYF
TGTGCCAGCAGCCAAGCTTCCGACCCTTCCTACGAGCAGTACTTC
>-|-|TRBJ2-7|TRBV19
CASSIGAGYEQYF
TGTGCCAGTAGTATTGGGGCGGGATACGAGCAGTACTTC
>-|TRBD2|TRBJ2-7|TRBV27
CATAGLAYEQYF
TGTGCCACCGCGGGACTAGCCTACGAGCAGTACTTC
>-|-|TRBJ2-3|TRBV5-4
CASSLWASTDTQYF
TGTGCCAGCAGCTTATGGGCTAGCACAGATACGCAGTATTTT
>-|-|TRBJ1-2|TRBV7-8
CASSSIGGLGYGYTF
TGTGCCAGCAGCAGTATTGGGGGGCTTGGCTATGGCTACACCTTC
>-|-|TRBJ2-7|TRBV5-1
CASSPRAYEQYF
TGCGCCAGCAGCCCCCGGGCCTACGAGCAGTACTTC
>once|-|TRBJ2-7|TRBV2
CASSGTGSYEQYF
TGTGCCAGCTCGGGGACGGGCTCCTACGAGCAGTACTTC
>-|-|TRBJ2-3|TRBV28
CASSPFAGSNTQYF
TGTGCCAGCAGTCCTTTTGCGGGCTCGAATACGCAGTATTTT
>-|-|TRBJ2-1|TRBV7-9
CASFDSYNEQFF
TGTGCCAGCTTTGACAGTTACAATGAGCAGTTCTTC
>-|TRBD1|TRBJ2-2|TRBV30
CAWSAGQGTGELFF
TGTGCCTGGAGTGCCGGACAGGGGACCGGGGAGCTGTTTTTT
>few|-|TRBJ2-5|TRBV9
CASSVNQETQYF
TGTGCCAGCAGCGTAAACCAAGAGACCCAGTACTTC